Below are 32 T cell receptor beta chains sequenced from a single sample in a study of blood T cell repertoires in COVID-19. Sequencing used immunoSEQ multiplex PCR; TCRdb keeps in-frame clones, though not all of them. The sample lists 300,000 to 400,000 clones; 85% to 95% were seen once. The sample comprised PBMCs or T cells enriched from blood (not recorded which). The receptors were gathered from a woman aged 25 to 39 who had been exposed to COVID-19.

The J gene is TRBJ1-2, the V gene TRBV5-1; D ambiguous. Germline V gene data show CDR1 as SGHRS and CDR2 as YFSETQ. There are 14 residues in the CDR3. Trimming cost V 3 bases and J 3 bases, with 12 bases left between them. The CDR3 spells CASSSTGVDYGYTF. The CDR3, as DNA: TGCGCCAGCAGCTCCACGGGAGTTGACTATGGCTACACCTTC.

This clone has only one observation. The genes are TRBV9 and TRBJ1-1; TRBD1 agrees at 7 bases. The CDR3 spans 15 residues. CDR1 is SGDLS, CDR2 YYNGEE, per germline. V gave up 3 bases and J gave up 5 bases; unmatched junction bases: 10. The CDR3 loop reads CASSAQTGPGTEAFF. Here the CDR3 DNA reads TGTGCCAGCAGCGCCCAGACAGGGCCTGGGACTGAAGCTTTCTTT.

The chain employs TRBV5-8 and TRBJ1-6, with D unresolved. V was shortened by 6 bases and J by 6 bases, with 16 bases between the two germline ends. This CDR3 is built from 15 residues. CDR1 SGHTS and CDR2 YDEGEE come from the germline V gene. For the CDR3, the DNA is TGTGCCAGCAATATCCCCCCGCGGGGTAATTCACCCCTCCACTTT. It yields the protein CASNIPPRGNSPLHF.

This rearrangement joins TRBV6-5 to TRBJ1-3; the D gene is possibly TRBD1 (6 bases). The V end lost 2 bases, the J end lost 3 bases, and 11 bases lay between the germline ends. Looked up from germline, CDR1 is MNHEY and CDR2 is SVGAGI. This CDR3 has 15 amino acids. CDR3 sequence reads: CASSYAGTLGNTIYF. The CDR3 nucleotides read TGTGCCAGCAGTTACGCTGGGACACTTGGAAACACCATATATTTT.

The chain links TRBV4-1 to TRBJ2-3, with TRBD2 matching 10 bases. The germline V gene encodes CDR1 MGHRA and CDR2 YSYEKL. The CDR3 is 17 amino acids. V lost 0 bases to trimming and J lost 9 bases; unmatched junction nucleotides: 12. CDR3 residues: CASSQEWSGGAGSTQYF. Here the CDR3 DNA reads TGCGCCAGCAGCCAAGAGTGGAGCGGGGGGGCTGGATCCACGCAGTATTTT.

V is TRBV4-1 and J is TRBJ2-5; tentative D call: TRBD2 (6 bases). Trimming pared 1 base from V and 0 bases from J, leaving 15 bases between. Germline values: CDR1 MGHRA, CDR2 YSYEKL. The CDR3 runs 17 residues. The CDR3 loop reads CASSQGLLAQYQETQYF. For the CDR3, the DNA is TGCGCCAGCAGCCAAGGCCTACTAGCCCAGTACCAAGAGACCCAGTACTTC.

This clone was observed a few times. The V and J genes are TRBV5-4 and TRBJ2-7; a weak D match, TRBD2 (7 bases). Trimming pared 4 bases from V and 2 bases from J, leaving 13 bases between. Germline V lookup: CDR1 SGHNT, CDR2 YYREEE (reference sequence). This CDR3 has 14 amino acids. The CDR3 region has the DNA TGTGCCAGCAGCCGGGCCGGGGGGCCCTACGAGCAGTACTTC. Its translation is CASSRAGGPYEQYF.

The chain combines TRBV21-1 with TRBJ2-7; the D call TRBD1 from the table was never checked on the DNA. TRBV21-1 is labeled a pseudogene. The CDR3 is made up of 16 amino acids. This CDR3 is CASSNVGQRSSYEQYF. The DNA of the CDR3 is TGTGCCAGCAGCAATGTGGGACAGCGGAGCTCCTACGAGCAGTACTTC.

In this sample, this clone turned up once. The rearrangement links TRBV4-3 to TRBJ2-5; D is possibly TRBD2 (5 bases). Germline values: CDR1 LGHNA, CDR2 YSLEER. The CDR3 extends over 13 amino acids. Trimming cost V 5 bases and J 2 bases, with 9 bases left between them. For the CDR3, the DNA is TGCGCCAGCAGCTACCGGACTCAAGAGACCCAGTACTTC. Translating gives CASSYRTQETQYF.

This chain links TRBV3-1 (or the pseudogene TRBV3-2) with TRBJ1-1, with D tentatively TRBD1 (5 bases). Germline CDR1 and CDR2: LGHDT and YNNKEL (reference sequence). Trimming took off 6 bases at V and 1 base at J, with 12 bases between the two ends. CDR3 size: 14 residues. The CDR3 bases are TGTGCCAGCAGACAGGAGACGGGGAACACTGAAGCTTTCTTT. It specifies CASRQETGNTEAFF.

This clone was detected only a few times. The chain is built from TRBV5-1 and TRBJ1-1; TRBD1 matches at 8 bases. V lost 4 bases, J lost 7 bases, and 9 bases stayed unmatched. This CDR3 has 14 residues. The V gene's germline CDR1 is SGHRS and CDR2 YFSETQ. The DNA for the CDR3 is TGCGCCAGCAGCGTTTCGGGACAGGCCCTTGAAGCTTTCTTT. Translated, it gives CASSVSGQALEAFF.

J is TRBJ2-2 and V is TRBV6-6; D is ambiguous. Germline loops: CDR1 MNHNY, CDR2 SVGAGI (reference sequence). The CDR3 is 12 amino acids. Trimming took off 4 bases at V and 3 bases at J, with 3 bases between the two ends. As DNA, the CDR3 is TGTGCCAGCAGTTCGGACACCGGGGAGCTGTTTTTT. This gives the protein CASSSDTGELFF.

V is TRBV2 and J is TRBJ1-4; D may be TRBD1 (5 bases). V lost 7 bases and J 4 bases, leaving 10 bases between the germline ends. Germline V gives CDR1 SNHLY, CDR2 FYNNEI. This CDR3 is 13 amino acids long. The CDR3 DNA sequence: TGTGCCAGCAACCTAGGGGTTAATGAAAAACTGTTTTTT. This encodes CASNLGVNEKLFF.

V usage is TRBV19 and J usage is TRBJ2-7; no clear D. Germline CDR1 reads LNHDA; CDR2 reads SQIVND (reference sequence). The CDR3 spans 12 residues. V gave up 6 bases and J gave up 3 bases, with 9 bases separating them. CDR3: CASSADYYEQYF. The CDR3 DNA is TGTGCCAGTAGCGCGGATTACTACGAGCAGTACTTC.

The chain couples TRBV6-2 or TRBV6-3 to TRBJ1-1, with D possibly TRBD1 on 6 matching bases. Germline CDR1 is MNHEY and CDR2 is SVGEGT. CDR3 length: 14 amino acids. Deletions cut 2 bases from V and 3 bases from J, with 10 bases between. The chain's CDR3 is CASSYKGEYTEAFF. Here the CDR3 DNA reads TGTGCCAGCAGTTACAAGGGGGAGTACACTGAAGCTTTCTTT.

This clone occurred once. V is TRBV6-5 and J is TRBJ2-7; 15 nucleotides align to TRBD2. The CDR3 consists of 14 residues. CDR1 is MNHEY and CDR2 is SVGAGI in the germline V gene. Losses at the gene ends were 7 bases for V and 6 bases for J; bases not matched to a gene: 4. DNA of the CDR3: TGTGCCAGCAAGGGACTAGCGGGGGGTGGCGAGCAGTACTTC. This codes for CASKGLAGGGEQYF.

This sequence joins TRBV19 and TRBJ1-1; D is uncertain. CDR1 and CDR2 (germline): LNHDA, SQIVND (reference sequence). V gave up 3 bases and J gave up 5 bases, with 7 bases separating them. CDR3 length equals 12 residues. CDR3 DNA sequence: TGTGCCAGTAGTATTGGCAGTACTGAAGCTTTCTTT. It is translated as CASSIGSTEAFF.

This rearrangement joins TRBV19 to TRBJ2-7; the match to TRBD1 covers 9 bases. This CDR3 is 13 amino acids long. V trimming: 5 bases; J trimming: 4 bases; junction bases outside the gene matches: 3. The germline gives CDR1 LNHDA, CDR2 SQIVND (reference sequence). The CDR3 spells CASSSGQGYEQYF. CDR3 DNA sequence: TGTGCCAGTAGTTCGGGACAGGGATACGAGCAGTACTTC.

The chain joins TRBV7-9 to TRBJ2-5, with D possibly being TRBD2 (5 bases). The ends were cut back, 5 bases at V and 3 bases at J, with 13 bases in the middle. The CDR3 sequence is 14 residues long. Germline V gene data show CDR1 as SEHNR and CDR2 as FQNEAQ (reference sequence). The CDR3 DNA sequence: TGTGCCAGCAGCCCCCCGGAGCGGAAAGAGACCCAGTACTTC. Residues: CASSPPERKETQYF.

The rearrangement links TRBV29-1 to TRBJ2-2; 8 nucleotides align to TRBD1. Germline trimming cut 7 bases from V and 6 bases from J; bases unmatched to any gene: 4. Germline loops: CDR1 SQVTM, CDR2 ANQGSEA. This CDR3 has 12 residues. The CDR3 nucleotides are TGCAGCGCTAAGGACAGGGCCGGGGAGCTGTTTTTT. Residues: CSAKDRAGELFF.

The rearrangement joins TRBV7-2 to TRBJ2-1; no definite D call. The length of the CDR3 is 13 residues. CDR1 and CDR2 from the germline V gene are SGHTA and FQGNSA. Trimming removed 3 bases from V and 9 bases from J, with 12 bases in between. CDR3 sequence (DNA): TGTGCCAGCAGCTTTATCGAACCGAGTGAGCAGTTCTTC. Its translation is CASSFIEPSEQFF.

This clone appeared a few times. The genes are TRBV7-2 and TRBJ1-3; perhaps TRBD1 as D (5 bases). From germline, CDR1 is SGHTA and CDR2 FQGNSA. The CDR3 has 17 residues. Trimming left V 2 bases short and J 0 bases short, with 14 bases between. The CDR3 sequence: CASSLPRGEFSGNTIYF. CDR3 coding DNA: TGTGCCAGCAGCTTACCTCGGGGGGAATTCTCTGGAAACACCATATATTTT.

The chain uses TRBV6-5 and TRBJ1-2; 7 bases are a match to TRBD1. Germline lookup yields CDR1 MNHEY and CDR2 SVGAGI. V gave up 6 bases and J gave up 4 bases; unmatched junction bases: 11. CDR3 length equals 15 residues. For the CDR3, the DNA is TGTGCCAGCAGATTCCAGGGGGGTCGGAGCTATGGCTACACCTTC. Its translation is CASRFQGGRSYGYTF.

The chain joins TRBV19 to TRBJ1-3; 7 bases agree with TRBD1. CDR1 LNHDA and CDR2 SQIVND come from the germline V gene (reference sequence). This CDR3 is built from 13 residues. Losses at the gene ends were 9 bases for V and 7 bases for J; bases not matched to a gene: 9. CDR3 DNA sequence: TGTGCCAGCGGGCGGGACAGCCAGAACACCATATATTTT. The encoded protein is CASGRDSQNTIYF.

This sequence joins TRBV2 and TRBJ1-1; TRBD1 aligns across 7 bases. Germline V gene sequence: CDR1 SNHLY, CDR2 FYNNEI. Trimming removed 4 bases from V and 1 base from J; junction bases left unmatched: 3. The CDR3 totals 14 residues. CDR3 in amino acids: CASSGQGPNTEAFF. CDR3 DNA: TGTGCCAGCAGTGGACAGGGCCCGAACACTGAAGCTTTCTTT.

V and J are TRBV6-5 and TRBJ1-2; no definite D call. V was pared by 6 bases and J by 4 bases, with 18 bases between. CDR3 length: 15 amino acids. Germline V gene data show CDR1 as MNHEY and CDR2 as SVGAGI. The chain's CDR3 is CASRDPGAGVYGYTF. For the CDR3, the DNA is TGTGCCAGCAGGGATCCAGGAGCCGGGGTCTATGGCTACACCTTC.

The V gene is TRBV12-3 or TRBV12-4, the J gene TRBJ1-2; 7 bases agree with TRBD1. The CDR3 spans 13 residues. The V gene end was trimmed by 6 bases and the J gene end by 5 bases; junction bases not matched to a gene: 6. CDR3 sequence: CASSRQGDYGYTF. CDR3 bases: TGTGCCAGCAGCCGACAGGGCGATTATGGCTACACCTTC.

The rearrangement links TRBV19 to TRBJ2-2, with D perhaps matching TRBD2 (6 bases). The CDR3 extends over 13 amino acids. With 8 bases removed from V and 3 bases from J, the gap between germline ends came to 10 bases. The germline V gene has CDR1 LNHDA and CDR2 SQIVND (reference sequence). The CDR3 nucleotides read TGTGCCAGTGGGACTCGGGACACCGGGGAGCTGTTTTTT. Protein sequence: CASGTRDTGELFF.

This chain connects TRBV19 to TRBJ1-5, with a tentative D call TRBD1 (6 bases). Looked up from germline, CDR1 is LNHDA and CDR2 is SQIVND (reference sequence). CDR3 length: 16 amino acids. V was shortened by 5 bases and J by 1 base, with 15 bases between the two germline ends. This chain's CDR3 is CASSSQGWLSNQPQHF. CDR3 nucleotides: TGTGCCAGTAGTTCACAGGGATGGCTAAGCAATCAGCCCCAGCATTTT.

V gene TRBV12-5 combines with J gene TRBJ2-4; D might be TRBD1 (5 bases). Per germline, CDR1 LGHNT and CDR2 FRNRAP. This CDR3 comprises 16 residues. V dropped 0 bases and J dropped 1 base, with 10 bases sitting between them. CDR3 sequence reads: CASGLVDSGAKNIQYF. The CDR3 nucleotides read TGTGCTAGTGGTTTGGTGGATTCAGGGGCCAAAAACATTCAGTACTTC.

This chain connects TRBV7-9 to TRBJ2-7; TRBD1 aligns across 7 bases. The germline V gene encodes CDR1 SEHNR and CDR2 FQNEAQ (reference sequence). The CDR3 is 15 amino acids. Trimming cost V 6 bases and J 4 bases; bases outside gene matches: 12. CDR3 nucleotides: TGTGCCAGCAGTCCGAGCACTGGGACAGCATACGAGCAGTACTTC. This translates into CASSPSTGTAYEQYF.

The chain uses TRBV6-5 and TRBJ2-1, with 10 bases lining up with TRBD2. Germline V gives CDR1 MNHEY, CDR2 SVGAGI. The CDR3 has 14 residues. CDR3 residues: CSLSGGALRNEQFF. In nucleotides, the CDR3 is TGTTCGCTGAGCGGGGGGGCGCTTCGCAATGAGCAGTTCTTC.